This T cell receptor (beta chain) originates from a study of T-cell reconstitution after alpha-beta-depleted transplantation in children listed by TCRdb under 2016. At the level of the whole study: The study quantitatively tracked T-cell immune reconstitution after TCRalphabeta/CD19-depleted allogeneic hematopoietic cell transplantation in children using TCR repertoire profiling.

For this chain, trimming is 5 bases at the V end and 11 bases at the J end, and the number of junction bases without a gene match is 11. The CDR3 covers 14 residues, taking in both the cysteine and the valine. The retained sequence is limited to the CDR3, 42 bases, with the frame set at the first base. Reading the germline V gene (reference sequence) gives CDR1 DFQATT and CDR2 SNEGSKA. Libraries were made using PCR. These reads were obtained on an Illumina HiSeq 2500. TCR library preparation used molecular barcoding, with unique molecular identifiers applied to normalize quantification of the TCRbeta repertoire. In TCRdb, the public reads were trimmed at Q25 with fastp and aligned with MiXCR, with productive beta chains retained. Rows are unified per CDR3 protein, each entry keeping the most common DNA and genes. Here the sample has approximately 420,000 distinct CDR3 sequences; approximately 10% occur a single time. The top ten clonotypes cover nearly 5.5% of the sample.

Concerning this clonotype: Its recognized antigen is unknown. Base qualities were left out, and no much larger clone turns up one base away.

Recombination linked TRBV20-1 to TRBJ2-7; TRBD2 aligns with 14 central bases. The sample was PBMCs from the stem cell graft donor, taken from the stem cell graft. The sequence derives from a human donor who donated a stem cell graft to a child with acute myeloid leukemia. The CDR3: CSAPHPGLAGEKYV. The DNA sequence is as follows: TGCAGTGCTCCACATCCGGGACTAGCGGGGGAGAAGTACGTC.